These T cell receptor beta chains were read from a single sample in a study of blood T cells in healthy people across ages. TCRdb analysed the 5' RACE reads with MiXCR anew, one entry per CDR3 protein. The repertoire has around 2 million distinct CDR3 sequences, 39% of them found once; the top ten carry 20% to 25%. The sample comprised blood. The receptor source for this set is a human donor in good health. Both conserved end residues are trimmed from each CDR3.

J gene,V gene,CDR3 protein
TRBJ2-7,TRBV12-3/TRBV12-4,ASSLMGGHEQY
TRBJ2-1,TRBV7-9,ASSQRRDRYNEQF
TRBJ2-7,TRBV20-1,SARDLEGPSSYEQY
TRBJ1-1,TRBV20-1,SARDGTMNTEAF
TRBJ2-6,TRBV29-1,SVVGAGGINGPNVLT
TRBJ1-1,TRBV6-2/TRBV6-3,ASNTLANEAF
TRBJ2-7,TRBV10-2,ASSESTTAPVKYEHY
TRBJ1-4,TRBV7-9,ASSSQGMFEKLF
TRBJ2-1,TRBV7-9,ASSLPDEQF
TRBJ2-3,TRBV4-1,ASSQESPGTLLDTQY
-,TRBV6-2/TRBV6-3,ASSSGPGRNNLYEQY
-,TRBV7-9,ASSSPRGLGDEQY
TRBJ2-3,TRBV11-2,ASSLDRGGVSDTQY
TRBJ1-1,TRBV29-1,SVLSGTPPTEAF
TRBJ2-1,TRBV5-1,ASSLGPQAGGTDEQF
TRBJ1-2,TRBV29-1,SVEAGEDTNYGYT
TRBJ1-1,TRBV6-5,ASRIRDRGEAF
TRBJ2-3,TRBV7-2,ASSLGDIAYSTDTQY
TRBJ2-1,TRBV24-1,ATRGQGRNEQF
TRBJ1-2,TRBV6-2/TRBV6-3,ASSYATGTPSPPGYT
TRBJ1-2,TRBV20-1,SARDARRVGFQYGYT
TRBJ2-7,TRBV6-2/TRBV6-3,ASRSQGVGSSYERY
TRBJ1-2,TRBV2,ASRPYDLYGYT
TRBJ2-3,TRBV7-8,ASSLGGMGALTDTQY
TRBJ1-2,TRBV20-1,SASGKSGPLYGYT
TRBJ2-4,TRBV29-1,SCLRDWGNIQY
TRBJ2-7,TRBV28,ASSLRQGWYEQY
TRBJ2-1,TRBV12-3/TRBV12-4,ASSHSSSYNEQF
TRBJ2-3,TRBV11-2,ASSRHPSSFTDTQY
TRBJ1-1,TRBV12-3/TRBV12-4,ASSLGGWGTEAF
TRBJ1-2,TRBV7-2,ASSLTPGQGNYGHT
TRBJ2-3,TRBV4-1,ASSQAGSVNFRDTQY
TRBJ2-1,TRBV25-1,ATTGRRGNEQF
TRBJ2-3,TRBV6-5,ASSKQGHSTDTQY
TRBJ2-1,TRBV11-2,ASSQVLAVYNEQF
TRBJ2-7,TRBV4-3,ASSQDGLSEQY
TRBJ2-6,TRBV6-6,ASSPNRGLSGANVLT
TRBJ2-6,TRBV12-3/TRBV12-4,ASSLLTGGFGANVLT
TRBJ2-5,TRBV5-1,ASSWVPTDGQETQY
TRBJ1-2,TRBV3-1,ASSLEPSYGYT
TRBJ2-1,TRBV9,ASSPTMGRASTSYNEQF
-,TRBV20-1,SAFRTGGVNREQY
TRBJ1-1,TRBV6-5,ASRIPGAQSEAF
TRBJ2-3,TRBV5-1,ASNTLRGTMRTRNVDTQY
TRBJ2-1,TRBV5-6,ASSPGQRYNEQF
TRBJ2-7,TRBV6-2/TRBV6-3,ASSQTTAGYEQY
TRBJ1-5,TRBV7-3,ASSGIRRPKVNQPQH
TRBJ2-1,TRBV12-3/TRBV12-4,ASTLREGSYNEQF
TRBJ2-5,TRBV20-1,SEDSRGGTQY
TRBJ1-1,TRBV20-1,SARTTGGVGSTEAF
TRBJ2-5,TRBV11-3,ASSPWTGAQETQY
TRBJ2-5,TRBV3-1,ASSQTGTGGRETQY
TRBJ1-6,TRBV19,ASSTHRDQAPLH
TRBJ2-6,TRBV7-2,ASSSTWGSGANVLT
TRBJ1-4,TRBV7-2,ASSAGSEKLF
TRBJ1-2,TRBV28,ASRRTEPYGYT
TRBJ1-4,TRBV29-1,SVQGPGGSEKLF
TRBJ2-3,TRBV20-1,SAERLTDTQY
TRBJ2-5,TRBV19,ASSIAEETQY
TRBJ1-5,TRBV7-2,ASSLMGRGSNQPQH